Following are 31 T cell receptor beta chains from one sample sequenced in a study of beta chain features in type 1 diabetes. TCRB transcripts that were expressed got sequenced, as all of the isolated RNA had been reverse transcribed. Sequencing was performed with immunoSEQ multiplex PCR; in TCRdb, only in-frame clones are kept and a portion is missing. This repertoire shows 850,000 to 900,000 clones, roughly a sixth found once; its top ten account for 0.023%. Sequenced: naive CD4+ T cells from blood. Receptors originate from a woman between 18 and 29 years old in good health.

This chain joins TRBV9 and TRBJ1-1, with no clear D. CDR1 and CDR2 from the germline V gene are SGDLS and YYNGEE. The CDR3 is 13 amino acids. Trimming left V 3 bases short and J 5 bases short, with 11 bases between. The CDR3 region has the DNA TGTGCCAGCAGCGCGCCCTCCGGTACTGAAGCTTTCTTT. Translating it yields CASSAPSGTEAFF.

The V and J genes are TRBV4-2 and TRBJ2-2; possible D gene TRBD1, 5 bases. The CDR3 contains 15 residues. V gave up 5 bases and J gave up 3 bases, with 13 bases separating them. Germline V gene sequence: CDR1 LGHNA, CDR2 YNFKEQ. This chain's CDR3 is CASSLVTDHTGELFF. The CDR3 region has the DNA TGTGCCAGCAGCTTAGTGACAGATCACACCGGGGAGCTGTTTTTT.

The V gene is TRBV6-1, the J gene TRBJ1-4; perhaps TRBD1 as D (5 bases). Trimming stripped 4 bases from V and 8 bases from J, with 8 bases between. Germline V gives CDR1 MNHNS, CDR2 SASEGT. CDR3 length equals 12 residues. The DNA of the CDR3 is TGTGCCAGCAGTGGATGGGACGAAAAACTGTTTTTT. Protein sequence: CASSGWDEKLFF.

This clone has only a few counts. The chain employs TRBV4-3 and TRBJ2-1; TRBD2 aligns across 11 bases. There are 18 residues in the CDR3. Trimming took 1 base from V and 7 from J; bases not matched to a gene: 12. Germline CDR1 reads LGHNA; CDR2 reads YSLEER. The CDR3 DNA reads as TGCGCCAGCAGCCAAGTCCACCGGGGACTAGCGGATAGTAATGAGCAGTTCTTC. Translating gives CASSQVHRGLADSNEQFF.

This sequence joins TRBV2 and TRBJ2-1, with D perhaps given as TRBD1 or TRBD2 (5 bases each). This CDR3 is 16 amino acids long. Between the trimmed V and J ends, which lost 2 bases and 1 base, there was a span of 12 bases. Germline V gene sequence: CDR1 SNHLY, CDR2 FYNNEI. The DNA of the CDR3 is TGTGCCAGCAGTGAAAGACAGAGGGGTTCCTACAATGAGCAGTTCTTC. Encoded protein: CASSERQRGSYNEQFF. Filled out from reference TRBV2 and TRBJ2-1, the complete variable domain reads EPEVTQTPSHQVTQMGQEVILRCVPISNHLYFYWYRQILGQKVEFLVSFYNNEISEKSEIFDDQFSVERPDGSNFTLKIRSTKLEDSAMYFCASSERQRGSYNEQFFGPGTRLTVL.

The rearrangement uses TRBV4-2 and TRBJ2-1; 12 nucleotides align to TRBD2. The trim removed 4 bases at V and 6 bases at J, leaving 7 bases unmatched. CDR1 is LGHNA and CDR2 is YNFKEQ in the germline V gene. The CDR3 is 16 residues long. DNA for the CDR3: TGTGCCAGCAGCCCGGGGCTAGCGGGAGGGCCCAATGAGCAGTTCTTC. This gives the protein CASSPGLAGGPNEQFF.

This clone occurred a few times. The chain recombines TRBV18 with TRBJ1-4; weak D call: TRBD1 (6 bases). Germline CDR1 and CDR2: KGHSH and LQKENI. This CDR3 contains 11 residues. V lost 6 bases and J 14 bases, leaving 13 bases between the germline ends. CDR3: CASSPGQRLFF. CDR3 DNA sequence: TGTGCCAGCTCTCCCGGACAGCGCCTGTTTTTT.

In this sample, this clone turned up a few times. The chain combines TRBV29-1 with TRBJ2-6; D not resolved. The CDR3 is 13 amino acids. The V end lost 6 bases, the J end lost 0 bases, and 6 bases lay between the germline ends. Germline V gene sequence: CDR1 SQVTM, CDR2 ANQGSEA. CDR3 nucleotides: TGCAGCGTCCTAGGCTCTGGGGCCAACGTCCTGACTTTC. Amino acids: CSVLGSGANVLTF.

The chain combines TRBV7-2 with TRBJ2-1; 10 bases line up with TRBD2. Germline loops: CDR1 SGHTA, CDR2 FQGNSA. J was trimmed by 2 bases and V by 5 bases; bases with no gene match: 3. This CDR3 comprises 15 residues. The CDR3 sequence: CASSITSGTYNEQFF. CDR3 DNA sequence: TGTGCCAGCAGCATTACTAGCGGGACCTACAATGAGCAGTTCTTC.

This rearrangement joins TRBV2 to TRBJ2-7; D remains unclear. This CDR3 comprises 13 residues. The germline gives CDR1 SNHLY, CDR2 FYNNEI. The V gene lost 3 bases and the J gene lost 7 bases, with 13 bases spanning the gap. The CDR3 region has the DNA TGTGCCAGCAGTGATGACCCCCCGGGTGAGCAGTACTTC. This sequence encodes CASSDDPPGEQYF.

A few counts support this clone. Additional DNA sequences in this sample encode the identical CDR3. The J gene is TRBJ2-7, the V gene TRBV20-1; D ambiguous. The germline V and J ends were trimmed by 3 bases and 3 bases, with 3 bases remaining between them. Germline CDR1 DFQATT, CDR2 SNEGSKA (reference sequence). The CDR3 sequence is 10 residues long. Here the CDR3 reads CSARSYEQYF. The CDR3 DNA reads TGCAGTGCTAGGAGCTACGAGCAGTACTTC.

In its sample, this clone was seen a few times. This chain uses TRBV5-8 with TRBJ2-1; possible D gene TRBD2, 5 bases. The V gene lost 1 base and the J gene lost 1 base, with 15 bases spanning the gap. The CDR3 is made up of 17 amino acids. The germline V gene has CDR1 SGHTS and CDR2 YDEGEE. CDR3 bases: TGTGCCAGCAGCTTGAGTGTGGGGAGTTGGTCCTACAATGAGCAGTTCTTC. Its protein is CASSLSVGSWSYNEQFF.

The chain is built from TRBV7-8 and TRBJ2-7, with 13 bases matching TRBD2. CDR3 length equals 16 residues. V lost 3 bases, J lost 1 base, and 3 bases stayed unmatched. Germline V gene sequence: CDR1 SGHVS, CDR2 FQNEAQ. CDR3 nucleotides: TGTGCCAGCAGCTTCCGGACTAGCGGGAGTTCCTACGAGCAGTACTTC. It is translated as CASSFRTSGSSYEQYF. The full variable domain, rest sourced from reference TRBV7-8 and TRBJ2-7, is GAGVSQSPRYKVAKRGQDVALRCDPISGHVSLFWYQQALGQGPEFLTYFQNEAQLDKSGLPSDRFFAERPEGSVSTLKIQRTQQEDSAVYLCASSFRTSGSSYEQYFGPGTRLTVT.

The chain is built from TRBV9 and TRBJ2-2; 7 positions match TRBD1. Germline loops: CDR1 SGDLS, CDR2 YYNGEE. This CDR3 comprises 16 residues. V dropped 3 bases and J dropped 2; count of bases not matched to a gene: 7. The CDR3 nucleotides are TGTGCCAGCAGCGCCTCAAACAGGGGTAACACCGGGGAGCTGTTTTTT. Translating it yields CASSASNRGNTGELFF.

This clone was picked up a small number of times. The chain recombines TRBV25-1 with TRBJ2-3; the D is unclear. The V and J ends lost 4 bases and 4 bases respectively, with 9 bases between them. This CDR3 contains 13 residues. Germline-derived CDR1 and CDR2 are MGHDK and SYGVNS. The CDR3 here is CASSVVGPDTQYF. The CDR3 nucleotides read TGTGCCAGCAGTGTCGTGGGCCCAGATACGCAGTATTTT.

The chain is built from TRBV4-2 and TRBJ2-5; possibly TRBD2 for D (5 bases). Germline V gene sequence: CDR1 LGHNA, CDR2 YNFKEQ. This CDR3 comprises 16 residues. V was cut by 1 base and J by 5 bases, with 17 bases left in between. CDR3 protein: CASSQALTRRFETQYF. The DNA of the CDR3 is TGTGCCAGCAGCCAAGCGCTTACTAGGAGGTTTGAGACCCAGTACTTC.

Points on this clone: The same CDR3 can be traced to other DNA sequences in this sample. This rearrangement joins TRBV18 to TRBJ2-3; D is undetermined. Germline assignment: CDR1 KGHSH and CDR2 LQKENI. The CDR3 length is 14 residues. V gave up 3 bases and J gave up 2 bases, with 9 bases separating them. The CDR3 nucleotides are TGTGCCAGCTCACCGGGTCTATCCACAGATACGCAGTATTTT. The encoded protein is CASSPGLSTDTQYF. The full variable domain, completed using reference TRBV18 and TRBJ2-3, is NAGVMQNPRHLVRRRGQEARLRCSPMKGHSHVYWYRQLPEEGLKFMVYLQKENIIDESGMPKERFSAEFPKEGPSILRIQQVVRGDSAAYFCASSPGLSTDTQYFGPGTRLTVL.

The V and J genes are TRBV28 and TRBJ2-1; no reliable D call. The CDR3 length is 14 residues. Germline V CDR1 and CDR2: MDHEN, SYDVKM. V lost 4 bases and J lost 6, with 13 bases in between. This CDR3 is CASSSRRVFNEQFF. As DNA, the CDR3 is TGTGCCAGCAGTTCCCGACGGGTGTTCAATGAGCAGTTCTTC.

This clone has just a few counts. This sequence joins TRBV28 and TRBJ1-2; no reliable D call. Germline V lookup: CDR1 MDHEN, CDR2 SYDVKM. The V gene lost 2 bases and the J gene lost 4 bases, with 14 bases spanning the gap. The CDR3 runs to 15 residues. The CDR3 DNA follows: TGTGCCAGCAGTTTAGGAAACCCGGGCACCTATGGCTACACCTTC. The encoded protein is CASSLGNPGTYGYTF.

The gene calls are TRBV4-3 and TRBJ2-2; 12 positions match TRBD2. Germline loops: CDR1 LGHNA, CDR2 YSLEER. V shed 1 base, J shed 6 bases, and the junction held 6 bases outside the gene matches. The CDR3 consists of 17 residues. Here the CDR3 reads CASSQGQTSGSAGELFF. As DNA, the CDR3 is TGCGCCAGCAGCCAAGGCCAGACTAGCGGGAGTGCCGGGGAGCTGTTTTTT.

This chain uses TRBV18 with TRBJ1-4; D call uncertain. V lost 5 bases and J lost 5, with 9 bases in between. The CDR3 consists of 13 residues. Per germline, CDR1 KGHSH and CDR2 LQKENI. CDR3 nucleotide sequence: TGTGCCAGCTCATCCGCCTCGAATGAAAAACTGTTTTTT. This codes for CASSSASNEKLFF. Full variable domain (missing parts from reference TRBV18 and TRBJ1-4): NAGVMQNPRHLVRRRGQEARLRCSPMKGHSHVYWYRQLPEEGLKFMVYLQKENIIDESGMPKERFSAEFPKEGPSILRIQQVVRGDSAAYFCASSSASNEKLFFGSGTQLSVL.

This clone has only a few counts. The V call is TRBV6-5, the J call TRBJ2-7; D is undetermined. CDR1 MNHEY and CDR2 SVGAGI come from the germline V gene. This CDR3 has 13 amino acids. Trimming took 7 bases from V and 2 from J, leaving 12 bases between them. The CDR3 is CASMRTQTYEQYF. For the CDR3, the DNA is TGTGCCAGCATGAGGACCCAGACCTACGAGCAGTACTTC.

The chain has TRBV2 and TRBJ1-2; D call uncertain. The CDR3 consists of 13 residues. Trimming stripped 7 bases from V and 1 base from J, with 10 bases between. CDR1 is SNHLY and CDR2 is FYNNEI in the germline V gene. In nucleotides, the CDR3 is TGTGCCAGCACCTACAACTTTAACTATGGCTACACCTTC. Translated: CASTYNFNYGYTF.

This sequence joins TRBV28 and TRBJ2-7; D may be TRBD2 (5 bases). This CDR3 has 14 amino acids. V lost 5 bases, J lost 2 bases, and 13 bases lay in between. Per the germline V gene, CDR1 is MDHEN and CDR2 is SYDVKM. The CDR3 nucleotides read TGTGCCAGCAGTACGAGCGGCTCCACCTACGAGCAGTACTTC. This encodes CASSTSGSTYEQYF. The entire variable domain, with the rest obtained from reference TRBV28 and TRBJ2-7, is as follows: DVKVTQSSRYLVKRTGEKVFLECVQDMDHENMFWYRQDPGLGLRLIYFSYDVKMKEKGDIPEGYSVSREKKERFSLILESASTNQTSMYLCASSTSGSTYEQYFGPGTRLTVT.

The rearrangement links TRBV7-2 to TRBJ2-4, with 9 bases lining up with TRBD1. The V segment lost 5 bases and the J segment 9 bases; nucleotides outside the gene matches: 8. CDR1 SGHTA and CDR2 FQGNSA come from the germline V gene. The CDR3 length is 14 residues. CDR3 protein: CASSPPGQGVIQYF. In nucleotides, the CDR3 is TGTGCCAGCAGCCCACCGGGACAGGGTGTCATTCAGTACTTC.

This clone was detected once. V is TRBV6-6 and J is TRBJ1-5, with D unclear. The CDR3 sequence is 14 residues long. The germline gives CDR1 MNHNY, CDR2 SVGAGI (reference sequence). The germline V and J ends were trimmed by 2 bases and 2 bases, with 7 bases remaining between them. The chain's CDR3 is CASSYGVGNQPQHF. The CDR3, as DNA: TGTGCCAGCAGTTACGGTGTGGGCAATCAGCCCCAGCATTTT.

Concerning this clone: This CDR3 is also generated by other DNA sequences in the sample. Here the CDR3 DNA reads TGCAGTGCCCCCCGGACAGATACGCAGTATTTT. Its translation is CSAPRTDTQYF. V usage is TRBV20-1 and J usage is TRBJ2-3; D is uncertain. The ends were cut back, 6 bases at V and 3 bases at J, with 7 bases in the middle. This CDR3 is 11 amino acids long. CDR1 is DFQATT, CDR2 SNEGSKA, per germline (reference sequence).

The chain couples TRBV28 to TRBJ1-2, with TRBD1 identical over 7 bases. The CDR3 has 13 residues. V was pared by 3 bases and J by 5 bases, with 3 bases of the junction left unmatched. CDR1 and CDR2 from the germline V gene are MDHEN and SYDVKM. As DNA, the CDR3 is TGTGCCAGCAGTTTGGGACAGACATATGGCTACACCTTC. It translates to CASSLGQTYGYTF.

CDR3 sequence (DNA): TGTGCCAGCTCACCAATGGTAGAAGAGACCCAGTACTTC. Amino acids: CASSPMVEETQYF. This chain connects TRBV18 to TRBJ2-5; D call uncertain. The V and J ends lost 2 bases and 3 bases respectively, with 7 bases between them. The CDR3 runs 13 residues. Germline V gene data show CDR1 as KGHSH and CDR2 as LQKENI.

This clone was counted only a few times. The genes are TRBV9 and TRBJ2-5; 8 nucleotides line up with TRBD1. V was clipped by 4 bases and J by 2 bases; unmatched bases: 4. Germline V lookup: CDR1 SGDLS, CDR2 YYNGEE. This CDR3 has 14 amino acids. Here the CDR3 DNA reads TGTGCCAGCAGCACCGACAGGGGACAAGAGACCCAGTACTTC. Protein: CASSTDRGQETQYF.

This chain connects TRBV19 to TRBJ2-5, with D maybe TRBD1 (6 bases). CDR3 length: 13 amino acids. The V and J ends lost 7 bases and 11 bases respectively, with 20 bases between them. The V gene's germline CDR1 is LNHDA and CDR2 SQIVND (reference sequence). The CDR3 reads CASTSGGDNLQYF. The CDR3 DNA reads TGTGCCAGTACTTCAGGTGGGGACAATCTTCAGTACTTC. The full variable domain, its missing parts supplied by reference TRBV19 and TRBJ2-5, is DGGITQSPKYLFRKEGQNVTLSCEQNLNHDAMYWYRQDPGQGLRLIYYSQIVNDFQKGDIAEGYSVSREKKESFPLTVTSAQKNPTAFYLCASTSGGDNLQYFGPGTRLLVL.